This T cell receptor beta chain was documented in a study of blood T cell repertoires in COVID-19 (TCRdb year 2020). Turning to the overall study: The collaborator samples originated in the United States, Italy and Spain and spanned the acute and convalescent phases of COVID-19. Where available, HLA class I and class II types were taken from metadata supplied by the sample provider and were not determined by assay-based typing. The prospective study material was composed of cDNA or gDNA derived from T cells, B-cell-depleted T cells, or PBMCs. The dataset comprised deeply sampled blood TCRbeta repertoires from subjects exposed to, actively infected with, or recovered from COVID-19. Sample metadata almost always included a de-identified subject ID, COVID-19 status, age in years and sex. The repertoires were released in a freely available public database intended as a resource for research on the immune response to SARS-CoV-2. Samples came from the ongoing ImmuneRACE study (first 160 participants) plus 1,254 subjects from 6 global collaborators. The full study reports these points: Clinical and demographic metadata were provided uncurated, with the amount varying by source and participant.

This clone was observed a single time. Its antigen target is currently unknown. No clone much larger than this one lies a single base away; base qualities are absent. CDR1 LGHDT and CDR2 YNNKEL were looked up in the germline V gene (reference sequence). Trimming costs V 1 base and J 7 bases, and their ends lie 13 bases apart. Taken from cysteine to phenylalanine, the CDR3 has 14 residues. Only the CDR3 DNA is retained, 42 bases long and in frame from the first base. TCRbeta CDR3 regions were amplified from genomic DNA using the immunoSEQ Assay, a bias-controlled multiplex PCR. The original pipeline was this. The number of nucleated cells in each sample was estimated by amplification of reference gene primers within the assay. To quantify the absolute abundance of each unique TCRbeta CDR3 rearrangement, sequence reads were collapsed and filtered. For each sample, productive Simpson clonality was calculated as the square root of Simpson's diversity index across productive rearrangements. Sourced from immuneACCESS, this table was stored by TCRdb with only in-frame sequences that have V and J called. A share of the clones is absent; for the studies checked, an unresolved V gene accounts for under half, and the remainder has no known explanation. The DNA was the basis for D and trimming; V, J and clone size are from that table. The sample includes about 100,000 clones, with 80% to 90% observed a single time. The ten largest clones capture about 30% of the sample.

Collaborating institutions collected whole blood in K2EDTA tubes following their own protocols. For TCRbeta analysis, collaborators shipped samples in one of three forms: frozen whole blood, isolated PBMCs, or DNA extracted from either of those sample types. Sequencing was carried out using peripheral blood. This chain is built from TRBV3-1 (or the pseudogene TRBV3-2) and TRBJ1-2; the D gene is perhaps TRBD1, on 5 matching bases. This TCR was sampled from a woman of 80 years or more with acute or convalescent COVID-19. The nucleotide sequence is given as TGTGCCAGCAGCCAAGGAGCCATCGGGGGTGGCTACACCTTC. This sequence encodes CASSQGAIGGGYTF.